This T cell receptor (beta chain) was recovered during a study of blood T cell repertoires in COVID-19. Recruits, aged 18 to 89 years, lived in around 24 US areas. Participant-reported clinical history was the basis for cohort assignment. Trimming at V came to 4 bases and at J to 2 bases, leaving 10 bases not matched to a gene. From germline, CDR1 is MGHDK and CDR2 SYGVNS. This CDR3 comprises 18 residues. The repertoire was sequenced with immunoSEQ multiplex PCR; TCRdb's copy has only in-frame clones and lacks some. The sample has almost 350,000 clones, about nine tenths seen once. This clonotype was sampled from a woman aged 25-40 years who had been exposed to COVID-19. Sequenced material: PBMCs or T cells enriched from blood (not recorded which). The V gene is TRBV25-1, the J gene TRBJ1-3, with 11 positions matching TRBD1. DNA for the CDR3: TGTGCCAGCAGTGGACCCCGGGGACAGGGGGTGACTGGAAACACCATATATTTT. Translated, it gives CASSGPRGQGVTGNTIYF.